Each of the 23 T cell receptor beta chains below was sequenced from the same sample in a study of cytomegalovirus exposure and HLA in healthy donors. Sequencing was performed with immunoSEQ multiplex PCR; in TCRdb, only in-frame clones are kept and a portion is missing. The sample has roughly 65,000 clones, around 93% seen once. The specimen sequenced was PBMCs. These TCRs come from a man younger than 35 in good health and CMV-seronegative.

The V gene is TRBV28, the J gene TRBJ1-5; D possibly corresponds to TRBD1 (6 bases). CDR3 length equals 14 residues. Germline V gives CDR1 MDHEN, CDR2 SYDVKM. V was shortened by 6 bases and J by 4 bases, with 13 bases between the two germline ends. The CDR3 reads CASRIQGANQPQHF. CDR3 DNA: TGTGCCAGCAGGATACAGGGAGCGAATCAGCCCCAGCATTTT.

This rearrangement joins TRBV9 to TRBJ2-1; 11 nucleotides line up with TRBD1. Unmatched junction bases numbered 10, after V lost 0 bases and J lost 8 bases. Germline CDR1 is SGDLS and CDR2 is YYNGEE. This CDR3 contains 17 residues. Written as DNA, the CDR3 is TGTGCCAGCAGCGTAGGACATCGGGACAGGGGGGGATATGAGCAGTTCTTC. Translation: CASSVGHRDRGGYEQFF.

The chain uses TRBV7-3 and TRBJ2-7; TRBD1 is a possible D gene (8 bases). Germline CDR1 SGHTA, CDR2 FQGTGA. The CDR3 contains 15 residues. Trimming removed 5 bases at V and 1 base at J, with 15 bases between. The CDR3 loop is CASSLGGDRSYEQYF. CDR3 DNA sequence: TGTGCCAGCAGCCTAGGGGGGGACAGGTCCTACGAGCAGTACTTC.

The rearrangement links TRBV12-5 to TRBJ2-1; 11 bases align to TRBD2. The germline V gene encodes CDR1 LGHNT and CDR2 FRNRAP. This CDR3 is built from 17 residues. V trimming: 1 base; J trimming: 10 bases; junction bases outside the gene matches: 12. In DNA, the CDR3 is TGTGCTAGTGGTTTGGAAAAACTAGCGGGAGAGGTCTGGGAGCAGTTCTTC. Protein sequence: CASGLEKLAGEVWEQFF.

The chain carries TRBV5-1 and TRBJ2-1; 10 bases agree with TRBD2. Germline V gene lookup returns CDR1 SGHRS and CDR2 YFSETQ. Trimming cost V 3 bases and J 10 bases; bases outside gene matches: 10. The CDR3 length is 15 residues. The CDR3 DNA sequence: TGCGCCAGCAGCTGGCTAGCGGGGGAGGGTCGAGAGCAGTTCTTC. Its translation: CASSWLAGEGREQFF.

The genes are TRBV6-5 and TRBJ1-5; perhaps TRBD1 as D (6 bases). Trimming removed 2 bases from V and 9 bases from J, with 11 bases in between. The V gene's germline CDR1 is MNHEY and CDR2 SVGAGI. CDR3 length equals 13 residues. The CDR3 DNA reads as TGTGCCAGCAGTTACAGCATAGGGGGGCCCCAGCATTTT. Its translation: CASSYSIGGPQHF.

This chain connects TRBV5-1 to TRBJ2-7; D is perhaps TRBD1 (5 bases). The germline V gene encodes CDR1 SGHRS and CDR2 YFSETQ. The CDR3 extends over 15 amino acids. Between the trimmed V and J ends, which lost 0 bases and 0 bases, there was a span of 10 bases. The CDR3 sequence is CASSLETQVSYEQYF. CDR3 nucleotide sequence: TGCGCCAGCAGCTTGGAGACACAGGTCTCCTACGAGCAGTACTTC.

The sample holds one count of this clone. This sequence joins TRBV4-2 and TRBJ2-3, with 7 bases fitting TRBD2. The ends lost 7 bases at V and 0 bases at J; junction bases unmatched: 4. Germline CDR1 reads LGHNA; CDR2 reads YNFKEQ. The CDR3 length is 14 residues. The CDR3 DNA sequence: TGTGCCAGCACCGCGGGAGCGAGCACAGATACGCAGTATTTT. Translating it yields CASTAGASTDTQYF.

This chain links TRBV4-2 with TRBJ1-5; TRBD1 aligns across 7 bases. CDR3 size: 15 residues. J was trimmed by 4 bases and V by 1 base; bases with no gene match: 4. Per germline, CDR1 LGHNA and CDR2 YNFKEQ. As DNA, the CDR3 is TGTGCCAGCAGCCAAGGCATCAGGGGGAATCAGCCCCAGCATTTT. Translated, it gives CASSQGIRGNQPQHF.

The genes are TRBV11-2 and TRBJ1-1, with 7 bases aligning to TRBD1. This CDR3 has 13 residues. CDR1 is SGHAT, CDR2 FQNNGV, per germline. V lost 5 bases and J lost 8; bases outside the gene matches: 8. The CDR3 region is CASSHGQDLEAFF. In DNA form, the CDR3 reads TGTGCCAGCAGCCACGGACAGGATCTAGAAGCTTTCTTT.

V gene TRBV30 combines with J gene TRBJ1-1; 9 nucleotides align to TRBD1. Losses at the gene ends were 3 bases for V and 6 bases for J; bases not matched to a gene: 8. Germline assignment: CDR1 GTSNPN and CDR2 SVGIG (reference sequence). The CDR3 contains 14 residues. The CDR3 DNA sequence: TGTGCCTGGAGCCGTGACAGGGGGTGGGCTGAAGCTTTCTTT. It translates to CAWSRDRGWAEAFF.

CDR3 nucleotide sequence: TGCAGTGCTAAGGGGTCTAGGGAGCAGTACTTC. As protein: CSAKGSREQYF. This chain connects TRBV20-1 to TRBJ2-7; possible D gene TRBD1, 5 bases. The ends were cut back, 4 bases at V and 7 bases at J, with 11 bases in the middle. CDR1 is DFQATT, CDR2 SNEGSKA, per germline (reference sequence). The CDR3 consists of 11 residues.

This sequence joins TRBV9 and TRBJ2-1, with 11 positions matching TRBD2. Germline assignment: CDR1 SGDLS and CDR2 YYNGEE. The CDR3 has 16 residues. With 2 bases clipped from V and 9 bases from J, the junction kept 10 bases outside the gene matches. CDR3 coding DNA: TGTGCCAGCAGCGTGGGGTTACTAGCGGGGGTAGCTGAGCAGTTCTTC. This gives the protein CASSVGLLAGVAEQFF.

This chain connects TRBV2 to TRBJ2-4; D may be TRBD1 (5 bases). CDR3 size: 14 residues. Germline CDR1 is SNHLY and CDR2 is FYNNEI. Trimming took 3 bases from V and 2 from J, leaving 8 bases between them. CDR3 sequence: CASSEDISKNIQYF. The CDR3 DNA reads TGTGCCAGCAGTGAGGACATATCCAAAAACATTCAGTACTTC.

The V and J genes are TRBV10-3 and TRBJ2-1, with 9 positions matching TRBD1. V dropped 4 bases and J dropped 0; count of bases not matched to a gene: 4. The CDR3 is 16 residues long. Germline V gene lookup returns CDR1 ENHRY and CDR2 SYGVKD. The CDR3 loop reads CAISGGDRDSYNEQFF. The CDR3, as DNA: TGTGCCATCAGTGGGGGGGACAGGGACTCCTACAATGAGCAGTTCTTC.

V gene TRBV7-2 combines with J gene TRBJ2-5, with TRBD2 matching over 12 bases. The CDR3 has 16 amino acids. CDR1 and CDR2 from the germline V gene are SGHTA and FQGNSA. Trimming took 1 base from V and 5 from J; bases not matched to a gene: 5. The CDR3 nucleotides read TGTGCCAGCAGCTTAGTGCTAGCGGGAGGGCGGGAGACCCAGTACTTC. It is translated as CASSLVLAGGRETQYF.

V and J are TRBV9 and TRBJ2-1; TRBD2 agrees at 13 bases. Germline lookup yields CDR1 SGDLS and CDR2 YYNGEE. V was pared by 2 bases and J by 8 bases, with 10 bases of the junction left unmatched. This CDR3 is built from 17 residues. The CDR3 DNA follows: TGTGCCAGCAGCGTTAAACTAGCGGGAGGGCATTGGGATGAGCAGTTCTTC. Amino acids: CASSVKLAGGHWDEQFF.

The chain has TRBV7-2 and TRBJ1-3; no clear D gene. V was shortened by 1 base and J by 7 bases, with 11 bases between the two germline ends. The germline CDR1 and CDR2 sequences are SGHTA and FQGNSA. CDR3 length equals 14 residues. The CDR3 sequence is CASSLVTTGNTIYF. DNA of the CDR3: TGTGCCAGCAGCTTAGTGACTACCGGCAACACCATATATTTT.

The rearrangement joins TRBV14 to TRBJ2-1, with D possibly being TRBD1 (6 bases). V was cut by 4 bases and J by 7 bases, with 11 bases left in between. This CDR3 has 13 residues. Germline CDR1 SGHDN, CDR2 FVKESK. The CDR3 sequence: CASSLDSLNEQFF. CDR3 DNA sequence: TGTGCCAGCAGCCTGGACAGCCTTAATGAGCAGTTCTTC.

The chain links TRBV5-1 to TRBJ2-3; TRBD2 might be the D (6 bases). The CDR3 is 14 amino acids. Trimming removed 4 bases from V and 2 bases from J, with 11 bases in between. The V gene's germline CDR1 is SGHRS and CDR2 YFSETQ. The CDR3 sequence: CASSPGTFTDTQYF. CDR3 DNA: TGCGCCAGCAGCCCCGGGACTTTCACAGATACGCAGTATTTT. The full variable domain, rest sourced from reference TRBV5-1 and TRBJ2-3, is KAGVTQTPRYLIKTRGQQVTLSCSPISGHRSVSWYQQTPGQGLQFLFEYFSETQRNKGNFPGRFSGRQFSNSRSEMNVSTLELGDSALYLCASSPGTFTDTQYFGPGTRLTVL.

CDR3 residues: CASSQEISGTRSYNEQFF. In DNA form, the CDR3 reads TGTGCCAGCAGCCAAGAAATTAGCGGGACCCGCTCCTACAATGAGCAGTTCTTC. The chain employs TRBV14 and TRBJ2-1; 8 nucleotides align to TRBD2. CDR1 and CDR2 (germline): SGHDN, FVKESK. CDR3 length: 18 amino acids. The V segment lost 0 bases and the J segment 0 bases; nucleotides outside the gene matches: 7. Full variable domain (missing parts from reference TRBV14 and TRBJ2-1): EAGVTQFPSHSVIEKGQTVTLRCDPISGHDNLYWYRRVMGKEIKFLLHFVKESKQDESGMPNNRFLAERTGGTYSTLKVQPAELEDSGVYFCASSQEISGTRSYNEQFFGPGTRLTVL.

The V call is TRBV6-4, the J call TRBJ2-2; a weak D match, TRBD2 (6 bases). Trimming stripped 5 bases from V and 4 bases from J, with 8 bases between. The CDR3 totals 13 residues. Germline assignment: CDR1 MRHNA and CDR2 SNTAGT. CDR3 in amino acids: CASSSTSTGELFF. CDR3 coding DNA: TGTGCCAGCAGTTCGACTAGCACCGGGGAGCTGTTTTTT.

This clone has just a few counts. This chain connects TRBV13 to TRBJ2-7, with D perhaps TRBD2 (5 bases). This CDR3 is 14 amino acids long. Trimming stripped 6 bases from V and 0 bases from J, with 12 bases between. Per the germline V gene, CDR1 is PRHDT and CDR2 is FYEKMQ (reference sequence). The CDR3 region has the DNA TGTGCCAGCAGTCCACTAGGGAACTCCTACGAGCAGTACTTC. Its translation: CASSPLGNSYEQYF.